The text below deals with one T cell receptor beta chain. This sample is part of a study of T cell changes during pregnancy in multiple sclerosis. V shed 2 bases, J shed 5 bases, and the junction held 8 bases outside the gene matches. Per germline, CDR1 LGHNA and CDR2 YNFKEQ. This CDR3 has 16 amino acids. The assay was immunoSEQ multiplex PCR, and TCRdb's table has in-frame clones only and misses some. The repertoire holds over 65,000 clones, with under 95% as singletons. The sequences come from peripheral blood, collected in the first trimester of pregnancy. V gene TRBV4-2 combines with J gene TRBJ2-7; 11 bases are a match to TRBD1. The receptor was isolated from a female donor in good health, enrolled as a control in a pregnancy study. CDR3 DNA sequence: TGTGCCAGCAGCCAAACCAACGGACAGGGGGCAAACGAGCAGTACTTC. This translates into CASSQTNGQGANEQYF.